Sequencing of this TCR beta chain was carried out in a study of blood T cell repertoires in COVID-19. V gave up 1 base and J gave up 3 bases, with 9 bases separating them. The V gene's germline CDR1 is SGDLS and CDR2 YYNGEE. The CDR3 totals 14 residues. The table came from immunoSEQ multiplex PCR; TCRdb's copy has only in-frame clones and leaves some out. The profile shows 300,000 to 500,000 clones, approximately 85% of them singletons. Sequencing used PBMCs or T cells enriched from blood (not recorded which). The chain combines TRBV9 with TRBJ2-3, with D possibly matching TRBD2 (5 bases). This receptor was taken from a woman in her thirties or forties with acute COVID-19. The CDR3 loop reads CASSVTRGTDTQYF. The CDR3 DNA follows: TGTGCCAGCAGCGTAACTCGGGGTACAGATACGCAGTATTTT.